The 27 T cell receptor beta chains reported below all come from one sample, sequenced in a study of blood T cell repertoires in COVID-19. The repertoire was sequenced with immunoSEQ multiplex PCR; TCRdb's copy has only in-frame clones and lacks some. The sample carries over 120,000 clones, roughly 76% recorded once. Sequencing used peripheral blood. All receptors come from a woman aged 50 to 60 with active or convalescent COVID-19.

This clone was seen once. This chain connects TRBV5-5 to TRBJ2-5, with 10 bases matching TRBD1. After removal of 4 bases from V and 4 bases from J, the junction contained 7 bases not matched to a gene. The CDR3 has 15 residues. From germline, CDR1 is SGHKS and CDR2 YYEKEE (reference sequence). The chain's CDR3 is CASSRGQGQRETQYF. Written as DNA, the CDR3 is TGTGCCAGCAGCCGGGGACAGGGGCAGCGAGAGACCCAGTACTTC.

The rearrangement uses TRBV7-9 and TRBJ1-2, with D possibly being TRBD1 (6 bases). Trimming stripped 3 bases from V and 6 bases from J, with 11 bases between. Per germline, CDR1 SEHNR and CDR2 FQNEAQ (reference sequence). CDR3 length: 13 residues. The CDR3 nucleotides read TGTGCCAGCAGCTTTCCGGGACAAAATGGCTACACCTTC. Translating it yields CASSFPGQNGYTF. Full variable domain (missing parts from reference TRBV7-9 and TRBJ1-2): DTGVSQNPRHKITKRGQNVTFRCDPISEHNRLYWYRQTLGQGPEFLTYFQNEAQLEKSRLLSDRFSAERPKGSFSTLEIQRTEQGDSAMYLCASSFPGQNGYTFGSGTRLTVV.

This chain uses TRBV24-1 with TRBJ1-2; D may be TRBD1 (5 bases). V lost 5 bases to trimming and J lost 2 bases, with 8 bases between them. This CDR3 has 13 residues. Germline-derived CDR1 and CDR2 are KGHDR and SFDVKD. The CDR3 is CATSVDTNYGYTF. CDR3 bases: TGTGCCACCAGTGTGGACACCAACTATGGCTACACCTTC.

The chain combines TRBV7-9 with TRBJ2-1; 11 nucleotides match TRBD2. Trimming cost V 4 bases and J 7 bases; bases outside gene matches: 9. This CDR3 region has 16 residues. Germline lookup yields CDR1 SEHNR and CDR2 FQNEAQ (reference sequence). CDR3 amino acids: CASSSVSGRAGNEQFF. The CDR3 DNA reads as TGTGCCAGCAGCTCCGTTAGCGGGAGGGCCGGTAATGAGCAGTTCTTC.

This clone was recorded once. The V gene is TRBV19, the J gene TRBJ2-5; a possible D gene is TRBD1 (5 bases). Germline CDR1 and CDR2: LNHDA and SQIVND (reference sequence). CDR3 length equals 15 residues. Trimming shortened V by 4 bases and J by 3 bases, and 15 bases separated the two germline ends. CDR3 nucleotides: TGTGCCAGTAGTACTGTGACAGCCCAAGAAGAGACCCAGTACTTC. It translates to CASSTVTAQEETQYF.

This clone was counted a single time. A junction end diverges from the germline sequence, so it may reflect a read error. The genes are TRBV6-1 and TRBJ1-4, with 8 bases aligning to TRBD1. The germline gives CDR1 MNHNS, CDR2 SASEGT. The CDR3 totals 13 residues. The CDR3, as DNA: TGTGCCAGCAGTGAAGCTCCCCTCACAGGGGGAGTCTTC. Its protein is CASSEAPLTGGVF.

This rearrangement joins TRBV7-9 to TRBJ2-1, with D maybe TRBD2 (6 bases). In germline, CDR1 is SEHNR, CDR2 FQNEAQ (reference sequence). V dropped 5 bases and J dropped 6 bases, with 14 bases sitting between them. CDR3 length equals 14 residues. The CDR3 spells CASSRGGPLNEQFF. CDR3 in DNA: TGTGCCAGCAGCCGGGGAGGACCGCTCAATGAGCAGTTCTTC.

In this sample, this clone turned up many times. The rearrangement uses TRBV7-2 and TRBJ2-1; 13 nucleotides align to TRBD2. CDR1 is SGHTA, CDR2 FQGNSA, per germline. The CDR3 consists of 15 residues. Unmatched junction bases numbered 7, after V lost 5 bases and J lost 9 bases. In DNA form, the CDR3 reads TGTGCCAGCAGCACTAGCGGGGGGGCCTTTGGTGAGCAGTTCTTC. Translating gives CASSTSGGAFGEQFF.

The genes are TRBV7-2 and TRBJ1-1, with 8 positions matching TRBD1. Germline V gene lookup returns CDR1 SGHTA and CDR2 FQGNSA. The J segment lost 3 bases and the V segment lost 1 base, leaving 4 bases of the junction unmatched. This CDR3 is 15 amino acids long. CDR3 in amino acids: CASSLDRTGHTEAFF. In nucleotides, the CDR3 is TGTGCCAGCAGCTTAGATAGGACAGGGCACACTGAAGCTTTCTTT.

This clone appeared a single time. The V and J genes are TRBV27 and TRBJ2-7; the D is unclear. The germline V and J ends were trimmed by 0 bases and 7 bases, with 13 bases remaining between them. Germline V gene sequence: CDR1 MNHEY, CDR2 SMNVEV (reference sequence). CDR3 length: 14 amino acids. This CDR3 is CASSLSRMGTEQYF. CDR3 sequence (DNA): TGTGCCAGCAGTTTATCGAGGATGGGTACGGAGCAGTACTTC.

This clone has just a few counts. This chain connects TRBV18 to TRBJ1-5; possible D gene TRBD1, 6 bases. With 3 bases removed from V and 6 bases from J, the gap between germline ends came to 12 bases. Germline assignment: CDR1 KGHSH and CDR2 LQKENI. The CDR3 loop spans 14 amino acids. CDR3 amino acids: CASSPQGWSQPQHF. The CDR3 DNA reads as TGTGCCAGCTCACCGCAGGGGTGGAGTCAGCCCCAGCATTTT.

The J gene is TRBJ2-3, the V gene TRBV7-6, with 12 nucleotides matching TRBD2. CDR1 is SGHVS, CDR2 FNYEAQ, per germline. Trimming cost V 5 bases and J 2 bases; bases outside gene matches: 5. The CDR3 runs 16 residues. CDR3 bases: TGTGCCAGCAGCCCCCTAGCGGGGGGGATCACAGATACGCAGTATTTT. Translation gives CASSPLAGGITDTQYF.

V and J are TRBV2 and TRBJ2-1; TRBD2 matches 12 bases. Germline assignment: CDR1 SNHLY and CDR2 FYNNEI. The CDR3 length is 17 residues. J lost 0 bases, V lost 6 bases, and 6 bases had no gene match. The CDR3 DNA follows: TGTGCCAGCAGGGGACTAGCGGGTCCAAGCTCCTACAATGAGCAGTTCTTC. It codes for CASRGLAGPSSYNEQFF. The full variable domain, rest sourced from reference TRBV2 and TRBJ2-1, is EPEVTQTPSHQVTQMGQEVILRCVPISNHLYFYWYRQILGQKVEFLVSFYNNEISEKSEIFDDQFSVERPDGSNFTLKIRSTKLEDSAMYFCASRGLAGPSSYNEQFFGPGTRLTVL.

The chain is built from TRBV19 and TRBJ1-3; perhaps TRBD1 as D (5 bases). The V gene lost 5 bases and the J gene lost 0 bases, with 11 bases spanning the gap. The germline CDR1 and CDR2 sequences are LNHDA and SQIVND (reference sequence). This CDR3 is 15 amino acids long. The CDR3 reads CASSPTDSSGNTIYF. CDR3 coding DNA: TGTGCCAGTAGTCCGACAGACTCCTCTGGAAACACCATATATTTT.

This clone showed up just a few times. This chain connects TRBV9 to TRBJ1-1; 8 bases match TRBD1. The CDR3 contains 13 residues. V dropped 3 bases and J dropped 4; count of bases not matched to a gene: 2. Germline V CDR1 and CDR2: SGDLS, YYNGEE. As DNA, the CDR3 is TGTGCCAGCAGCGAACAGGGGGGCACTGAAGCTTTCTTT. Protein product: CASSEQGGTEAFF.

This sequence joins TRBV28 and TRBJ1-1; the match to TRBD1 covers 8 bases. The CDR3 is 14 amino acids. CDR1 is MDHEN and CDR2 is SYDVKM in the germline V gene. Trimming cost V 6 bases and J 8 bases; bases outside gene matches: 11. The CDR3, as DNA: TGTGCCAGCAGCCTGGACAGGGCTCGACCAGAAGCTTTCTTT. This translates into CASSLDRARPEAFF.

The chain has TRBV7-3 and TRBJ1-1; D remains unclear. Trimming stripped 4 bases from V and 2 bases from J, with 8 bases between. In germline, CDR1 is SGHTA, CDR2 FQGTGA. The length of the CDR3 is 13 residues. CDR3 coding DNA: TGTGCCAGCAGCTCCTGGACTAACACTGAAGCTTTCTTT. Translation gives CASSSWTNTEAFF.

This clone was seen more than once but under ten times. V gene TRBV27 combines with J gene TRBJ1-6, with D possibly matching TRBD1 (6 bases). Trimming shortened V by 7 bases and J by 8 bases, and 15 bases separated the two germline ends. Germline CDR1 is MNHEY and CDR2 is SMNVEV (reference sequence). This CDR3 spans 14 amino acids. Here the CDR3 reads CASIYRDIDSPLHF. CDR3 DNA: TGTGCCAGCATCTACCGGGACATCGATTCACCCCTCCACTTT.

This rearrangement joins TRBV5-1 to TRBJ1-3, with 12 bases lining up with TRBD1. The CDR3 is 19 residues long. J gave up 2 bases and V 3 bases, and 12 bases lay outside the gene matches. Germline V gene sequence: CDR1 SGHRS, CDR2 YFSETQ. DNA of the CDR3: TGCGCCAGCAGCTCGGTGGGGACAGGGGGCGATGTACCTGGAAACACCATATATTTT. The encoded protein is CASSSVGTGGDVPGNTIYF.

The V gene is TRBV12-3 or TRBV12-4, the J gene TRBJ2-1; D uncertain. V was clipped by 8 bases and J by 5 bases, with 13 bases between them. The CDR3 sequence is 13 residues long. The CDR3 spells CASHRGRNNEQFF. In DNA, the CDR3 is TGTGCCAGCCACCGCGGCAGAAACAATGAGCAGTTCTTC.

As concerns this clone: Other DNA sequences of this sample code for an identical CDR3. The CDR3 sequence: CASTSFGAGGNEQFF. DNA for the CDR3: TGTGCCAGTACTTCCTTCGGGGCGGGGGGCAATGAGCAGTTCTTC. V usage is TRBV19 and J usage is TRBJ2-1; 8 bases match TRBD2. This CDR3 is 15 amino acids long. In germline, CDR1 is LNHDA, CDR2 SQIVND (reference sequence). V shed 7 bases, J shed 6 bases, and the junction held 11 bases outside the gene matches.

This clone has a handful of counts. The V call is TRBV9, the J call TRBJ1-1; D is uncertain. Trimming removed 3 bases at V and 1 base at J, with 7 bases between. This CDR3 is 13 amino acids long. Germline V gene sequence: CDR1 SGDLS, CDR2 YYNGEE. CDR3 sequence (DNA): TGTGCCAGCAGCGGAGGGCCGAACACTGAAGCTTTCTTT. Its protein is CASSGGPNTEAFF.

This clone was counted only a few times. The rearrangement uses TRBV19 and TRBJ2-1, with TRBD1 matching over 9 bases. Germline assignment: CDR1 LNHDA and CDR2 SQIVND (reference sequence). This CDR3 is built from 17 residues. Trimming removed 6 bases from V and 4 bases from J; junction bases left unmatched: 13. CDR3 DNA: TGTGCCAGTAGCCCAAGGGACAGGGCGAGGCGGTACAATGAGCAGTTCTTC. It yields the protein CASSPRDRARRYNEQFF.

This clone has just a few counts. The rearrangement links TRBV4-3 to TRBJ2-7; TRBD2 matches at 7 bases. The CDR3 has 15 residues. Germline CDR1 and CDR2: LGHNA and YSLEER. The junction had 3 bases not matched to a gene; V was cut back by 0 bases and J by 1 base. Here the CDR3 reads CASSQEVLASYEQYF. CDR3 DNA: TGCGCCAGCAGCCAAGAGGTACTAGCGTCCTACGAGCAGTACTTC.

The rearrangement uses TRBV4-1 and TRBJ2-1, with 7 bases identical to TRBD2. Unmatched junction bases numbered 6, after V lost 1 base and J lost 0 bases. Per germline, CDR1 MGHRA and CDR2 YSYEKL. The CDR3 is made up of 17 amino acids. In DNA form, the CDR3 reads TGCGCCAGCAGCCAAGGTCTAGCGGATAGCTCCTACAATGAGCAGTTCTTC. Protein: CASSQGLADSSYNEQFF.

V and J are TRBV9 and TRBJ2-7, with D possibly matching TRBD2 (6 bases). The germline V gene encodes CDR1 SGDLS and CDR2 YYNGEE. Trimming shortened V by 4 bases and J by 3 bases, and 14 bases separated the two germline ends. The CDR3 extends over 14 amino acids. In nucleotides, the CDR3 is TGTGCCAGCAGCCCCGCGGAGGGTGACTACGAGCAGTACTTC. Protein product: CASSPAEGDYEQYF.

The CDR3 region has the DNA TGTGCCAGCAGCCCGATCCAGGGACTGAGTGCGGAAAAACTGTTTTTT. Translating it yields CASSPIQGLSAEKLFF. The chain links TRBV7-8 to TRBJ1-4; weak D call: TRBD1 (5 bases). V was clipped by 5 bases and J by 8 bases, with 21 bases between them. Germline V gene sequence: CDR1 SGHVS, CDR2 FQNEAQ. The CDR3 is made up of 16 amino acids.